The 27 T cell receptor beta chains in this list originate from one sample, sequenced in a study of T cell clonality in common variable immunodeficiency. Clones were sequenced by immunoSEQ multiplex PCR, and TCRdb holds only the in-frame ones, with some missing. This sample has about 52,000 clones and no singletons, with about 2% in the ten largest. The sequenced sample was peripheral blood mononuclear cells. The receptors derive from a person aged 18 to 75 in good health.

The sample holds many counts of this clone. CDR3 sequence reads: CSARNFGTGLSYEQYF. The DNA read from the CDR3 is TGCAGTGCTAGAAACTTTGGGACAGGGTTATCCTACGAG. The chain employs TRBV20-1 and TRBJ2-7; 9 bases match TRBD1. The read finishes 3 residues shy of the CDR3 end, and the germline J gene is used to complete it. With V trimmed by 2 bases and J by 1 base, 9 bases remained unmatched. CDR1 DFQATT and CDR2 SNEGSKA come from the germline V gene (reference sequence). The CDR3 runs 16 residues.

This clone came up many times. From the germline J gene comes the end of the CDR3, since the read stops 3 residues before it. The chain couples TRBV6-1 to TRBJ2-3, with 11 nucleotides matching TRBD2. The junction had 3 bases not matched to a gene; V was cut back by 0 bases and J by 4 bases. The CDR3 contains 16 residues. Germline CDR1 and CDR2: MNHNS and SASEGT. The covered CDR3 bases are TGTGCCAGCAGTGAAGCGTTAGCGGGGGGGCCAGATACG. Its translation is CASSEALAGGPDT. The CDR3 in full is CASSEALAGGPDTQYF.

This clone has at least ten counts. The read gets to within 3 residues of the CDR3 end, and the germline J gene fills in the rest. This sequence joins TRBV2 and TRBJ2-3; possible D gene TRBD1, 6 bases. The CDR3 loop spans 13 amino acids. The V and J ends lost 4 bases and 1 base respectively, with 6 bases between them. Germline V gives CDR1 SNHLY, CDR2 FYNNEI. Incomplete CDR3 DNA: TGTGCCAGCAGTGGACAGGGCACAGATACG. Protein product: CASSGQGTDT. The whole CDR3 protein is CASSGQGTDTQYF.

This clone was counted between two and nine times. Coverage ceases 3 residues before the CDR3 finishes, and the germline J gene fills in the end. The chain is built from TRBV10-2 and TRBJ2-7, with 9 bases that match TRBD1. This CDR3 is 12 amino acids long. The ends lost 6 bases at V and 4 bases at J; junction bases unmatched: 1. Germline CDR1 and CDR2: WSHSY and SAAADI. CDR3: CASRDRGYEQYF. CDR3 bases read: TGCGCCAGCAGGGACAGGGGATACGAG.

This clone was counted at least ten times. The CDR3 end is not reached by the read, which stops 3 residues before it; the germline J gene fills it in. The rearrangement links TRBV23-1 to TRBJ1-5, with D perhaps matching TRBD1 (6 bases). TRBV23-1 is placed among ORFs of uncertain function. The germline V and J ends were trimmed by 2 bases and 2 bases, with 16 bases remaining between them. This CDR3 is built from 17 residues. CDR3 bases read: TGCGCCAGCAGTCAAGTTCGAGACCGACAGGGCAATCAGCCC. The encoded protein is CASSQVRDRQGNQP. The entire CDR3 reads CASSQVRDRQGNQPQHF.

This clone showed up just a few times. Coverage ceases 3 residues before the CDR3 finishes, and the germline J gene fills in the end. This chain uses TRBV20-1 with TRBJ1-4; no reliable D call. The CDR3 covers 14 residues. Germline values: CDR1 DFQATT, CDR2 SNEGSKA (reference sequence). Partial CDR3 DNA: TGCGCGGGCCGACCCGGCCCAACTAATGAAAAA. Protein product: CAGRPGPTNEK. The entire CDR3 is CAGRPGPTNEKLFF.

This clone was counted at least ten times. Coverage ceases 3 residues before the CDR3 finishes, and the germline J gene fills in the end. V usage is TRBV19 and J usage is TRBJ2-5; D may be TRBD1 or TRBD2 (5 bases each). Germline CDR1 reads LNHDA; CDR2 reads SQIVND (reference sequence). Trimming removed 3 bases at V and 2 bases at J, with 16 bases between. The CDR3 is 16 residues long. The CDR3: CASSIGPGRGQETQYF. Partial CDR3 DNA: TGTGCCAGTAGTATTGGGCCGGGAAGGGGACAAGAGACC. Based on the CDR3 plus reference TRBV19 and TRBJ2-5, the full variable domain is DGGITQSPKYLFRKEGQNVTLSCEQNLNHDAMYWYRQDPGQGLRLIYYSQIVNDFQKGDIAEGYSVSREKKESFPLTVTSAQKNPTAFYLCASSIGPGRGQETQYFGPGTRLLVL.

This clone was seen at least ten times. The read gets to within 3 residues of the CDR3 end, and the germline J gene fills in the rest. The chain joins TRBV19 to TRBJ1-5, with 7 bases aligning to TRBD1. This CDR3 region has 14 residues. V was pared by 8 bases and J by 7 bases, with 11 bases of the junction left unmatched. Germline loops: CDR1 LNHDA, CDR2 SQIVND (reference sequence). The CDR3 here is CASHEPTGHQPQHF. The CDR3 bases that were read are TGTGCCAGTCACGAGCCGACAGGGCACCAGCCC. Full variable domain (missing parts from reference TRBV19 and TRBJ1-5): DGGITQSPKYLFRKEGQNVTLSCEQNLNHDAMYWYRQDPGQGLRLIYYSQIVNDFQKGDIAEGYSVSREKKESFPLTVTSAQKNPTAFYLCASHEPTGHQPQHFGDGTRLSIL.

On this clone itself: The read terminates 3 residues ahead of where the CDR3 ends, so the germline J gene completes it. The J gene is TRBJ1-5, the V gene TRBV7-9, with D perhaps matching TRBD1 (5 bases). V lost 7 bases and J 4 bases, leaving 14 bases between the germline ends. The CDR3 runs 14 residues. The germline CDR1 and CDR2 sequences are SEHNR and FQNEAQ (reference sequence). The CDR3 loop reads CASTLNGGNQPQHF. The sequenced part of the CDR3 DNA is TGTGCCAGCACCCTGAACGGGGGGAATCAGCCC.

Remarks on this clone: The read ends 3 residues early relative to the CDR3; the germline J gene fills the gap. This rearrangement joins TRBV7-9 to TRBJ2-1, with TRBD2 matching over 11 bases. The CDR3 totals 15 residues. CDR1 is SEHNR and CDR2 is FQNEAQ in the germline V gene (reference sequence). The V and J ends lost 1 base and 5 bases, in that order; junction bases with no gene match: 1. The CDR3 bases that were read are TGTGCCAGCAGCTTAGTAGCGGGGGGGAACAATGAG. It translates to CASSLVAGGNNE. The complete CDR3 sequence is CASSLVAGGNNEQFF.

There are many counts of this clone. The read ends 3 residues early relative to the CDR3; the germline J gene fills the gap. The chain combines TRBV7-8 with TRBJ2-7; the match to TRBD1 covers 9 bases. The V gene's germline CDR1 is SGHVS and CDR2 FQNEAQ. V shed 4 bases, J shed 3 bases, and the junction held 7 bases outside the gene matches. This CDR3 is built from 15 residues. CDR3 amino acids: CASSYVDRGGYEQYF. The CDR3 bases that were read are TGTGCCAGCAGCTACGTGGACAGGGGCGGCTACGAG.

The sample holds many counts of this clone. The read comes to an end 3 residues before the CDR3 does, leaving the germline J gene to fill in the end. The chain uses TRBV30 and TRBJ1-6; weak D call: TRBD1 (6 bases). The germline gives CDR1 GTSNPN, CDR2 SVGIG (reference sequence). V lost 0 bases and J lost 7, with 19 bases in between. The CDR3 has 17 amino acids. CDR3 residues: CAWSVRSVTGKNSPLHF. The DNA read from the CDR3 is TGTGCCTGGAGTGTCCGGAGTGTTACAGGGAAGAATTCACCC.

At least ten counts were recorded for this clone. The CDR3 end is not reached by the read, which stops 3 residues before it; the germline J gene fills it in. V usage is TRBV30 and J usage is TRBJ1-4, with a weak D call TRBD1 (5 bases). This CDR3 is 13 amino acids long. Germline-derived CDR1 and CDR2 are GTSNPN and SVGIG (reference sequence). Trimming cost V 1 base and J 8 bases, with 11 bases left between them. CDR3 bases read: TGTGCCTGGAGTGAGGGGATTCGGGAAAAA. This sequence encodes CAWSEGIREK. The complete CDR3 sequence is CAWSEGIREKLFF.

This clone was seen ten or more times. The read ends 3 residues shy of where the CDR3 ends; the end is completed using the germline J gene. The chain has TRBV7-9 and TRBJ2-5; 8 nucleotides match TRBD1. CDR3 size: 15 residues. Losses at the gene ends were 5 bases for V and 5 bases for J; bases not matched to a gene: 10. Germline V gene sequence: CDR1 SEHNR, CDR2 FQNEAQ (reference sequence). CDR3 DNA (partial): TGTGCCAGCAGCAACCTACAGGGGGTTGGGGAGACC. This sequence encodes CASSNLQGVGET. The complete CDR3 protein is CASSNLQGVGETQYF.

To note about this clone: The CDR3 end lies 3 residues beyond the end of the read and is filled in from the germline J gene. Other DNA sequences in the sample encode the same CDR3. The chain employs TRBV2 and TRBJ2-1; 7 nucleotides agree with TRBD2. With 6 bases clipped from V and 0 bases from J, the junction kept 2 bases outside the gene matches. CDR3 length: 14 amino acids. Germline V gene lookup returns CDR1 SNHLY and CDR2 FYNNEI. CDR3 DNA (partial): TGTGCCAGCAGGGGCGGGAGCTCCTACAATGAG. Translating it yields CASRGGSSYNE. The full-length CDR3 reads as CASRGGSSYNEQFF.

This clone was picked up many times. The sequence runs out 3 residues before the end of the CDR3; the remainder is reconstructed from the germline J gene. This rearrangement joins TRBV28 to TRBJ1-1, with 7 bases lining up with TRBD1. Trimming at V came to 6 bases and at J to 0 bases, leaving 19 bases not matched to a gene. The CDR3 contains 19 residues. Germline loops: CDR1 MDHEN, CDR2 SYDVKM. The CDR3 DNA, read in part, is TGTGCCAGCAGGCCCCGTCCGACAGGGATTCTTATTATGAACACTGAA. Translated: CASRPRPTGILIMNTE. The CDR3, in full, reads CASRPRPTGILIMNTEAFF.

This clone was seen repeatedly, ten times or more. The read halts 3 residues ahead of the CDR3 end, with the missing end drawn from the germline J gene. The J gene is TRBJ2-7, the V gene TRBV2, with D possibly TRBD2 on 6 matching bases. V was cut by 6 bases and J by 3 bases, with 21 bases left in between. The CDR3 sequence is 16 residues long. Germline assignment: CDR1 SNHLY and CDR2 FYNNEI. The CDR3 spells CASRPQWGLDRYEQYF. The sequenced part of the CDR3 DNA is TGTGCCAGCAGGCCTCAGTGGGGACTGGACCGCTACGAG.

This clone was counted many times. The read ends 3 residues before the CDR3 terminus; that terminus is restored from the germline J gene. The chain combines TRBV7-9 with TRBJ1-2; D ambiguous. Germline V CDR1 and CDR2: SEHNR, FQNEAQ (reference sequence). The CDR3 is 11 residues long. CDR3 bases read: TGTGCCAGCAGCCCAAATAGTGAC. This codes for CASSPNSD. The CDR3 in its entirety is CASSPNSDYTF.

The table lists this clone with many counts. Coverage ceases 3 residues before the CDR3 finishes, and the germline J gene fills in the end. The rearrangement uses TRBV10-1 and TRBJ1-4, with 7 bases lining up with TRBD1. The CDR3 is made up of 15 amino acids. V trimming: 0 bases; J trimming: 3 bases; junction bases outside the gene matches: 1. Germline V gene lookup returns CDR1 WNHNN and CDR2 SYGVQD (reference sequence). Incomplete CDR3 DNA: TGCGCCAGCAGTGAGTCCGGGACAGCTAATGAAAAA. Translation gives CASSESGTANEK. Given in full, the CDR3 is CASSESGTANEKLFF.

This clone was seen ten or more times. The CDR3 extends 3 residues past the end of the read, so its final part is completed from the germline J gene. V and J are TRBV7-2 and TRBJ1-6; weak D call: TRBD1 (5 bases). The CDR3 totals 16 residues. Trimming pared 0 bases from V and 10 bases from J, leaving 16 bases between. CDR1 and CDR2 from the germline V gene are SGHTA and FQGNSA. CDR3 protein: CASSLARDSWQSPLHF. The sequenced part of the CDR3 DNA is TGTGCCAGCAGCTTAGCCCGAGACAGTTGGCAGTCACCC. Complete variable domain (other parts from reference TRBV7-2 and TRBJ1-6): GAGVSQSPSNKVTEKGKDVELRCDPISGHTALYWYRQSLGQGLEFLIYFQGNSAPDKSGLPSDRFSAERTGGSVSTLTIQRTQQEDSAVYLCASSLARDSWQSPLHFGNGTRLTVT.

This clone was recorded at least ten times. The CDR3 extends 3 residues past the end of the read, so its final part is completed from the germline J gene. The rearrangement joins TRBV5-1 to TRBJ1-1; possibly TRBD1 for D (6 bases). The CDR3 consists of 14 residues. Germline CDR1 SGHRS, CDR2 YFSETQ. The V end was cut by 7 bases, the J end by 0 bases, with 13 bases between. CDR3 in amino acids: CASRQQGMNTEAFF. CDR3 DNA, as far as it was read: TGCGCCAGCCGCCAGCAGGGGATGAACACTGAA.

This clone was seen repeatedly, ten times or more. The read falls 3 residues short of the CDR3 end, and the missing part is taken from the germline J gene. The chain joins TRBV9 to TRBJ2-7; 7 bases align to TRBD1. V lost 0 bases to trimming and J lost 2 bases; unmatched junction nucleotides: 2. CDR3 length: 14 residues. Germline V CDR1 and CDR2: SGDLS, YYNGEE. CDR3 sequence: CASSVGDRAYEQYF. The DNA read from the CDR3 is TGTGCCAGCAGCGTAGGAGACAGGGCCTACGAG.

With respect to this clone: Coverage ceases 3 residues before the CDR3 finishes, and the germline J gene fills in the end. The chain uses TRBV23-1 and TRBJ2-7, with D tentatively TRBD1 (6 bases). TRBV23-1 is identified as an open reading frame with a role that is uncertain. CDR3 length: 13 residues. The V and J ends lost 8 bases and 4 bases respectively, with 15 bases between them. The sequenced part of the CDR3 DNA is TGCGCCAGCGGTCGCCAGGGGCGGTACGAG. Protein sequence: CASGRQGRYE. In full, the CDR3 reads CASGRQGRYEQYF.

This clone was seen many times. The read halts 3 residues ahead of the CDR3 end, with the missing end drawn from the germline J gene. The chain employs TRBV5-4 and TRBJ2-5, with 8 bases fitting TRBD2. V trimming: 7 bases; J trimming: 3 bases; junction bases outside the gene matches: 8. CDR3 length: 14 amino acids. In germline, CDR1 is SGHNT, CDR2 YYREEE (reference sequence). CDR3 residues: CASGSGGQEETQYF. Partial CDR3 DNA: TGTGCCAGCGGAAGCGGGGGACAAGAAGAGACC.

This clone was counted at least ten times. The missing CDR3 end, 3 residues past where the read stops, is filled in from the germline J gene. This rearrangement joins TRBV5-1 to TRBJ2-3, with TRBD1 identical over 7 bases. Trimming removed 4 bases from V and 3 bases from J; junction bases left unmatched: 8. This CDR3 has 15 residues. The germline CDR1 and CDR2 sequences are SGHRS and YFSETQ. Incomplete CDR3 DNA: TGCGCCAGCAGCCCGCGGACAGGAGCGACAGATACG. Translated: CASSPRTGATDT. In full, the CDR3 reads CASSPRTGATDTQYF.

The table lists this clone with many counts. From the germline J gene comes the end of the CDR3, since the read stops 3 residues before it. V and J are TRBV5-1 and TRBJ1-6, with D maybe TRBD1 (5 bases). V dropped 4 bases and J dropped 9 bases, with 17 bases sitting between them. The CDR3 covers 15 residues. CDR1 SGHRS and CDR2 YFSETQ come from the germline V gene. The CDR3 spells CASSQLRGTSSPLHF. CDR3 DNA, as far as it was read: TGCGCCAGCAGCCAACTACGGGGGACTAGTTCACCC. The full variable domain, rest sourced from reference TRBV5-1 and TRBJ1-6, is KAGVTQTPRYLIKTRGQQVTLSCSPISGHRSVSWYQQTPGQGLQFLFEYFSETQRNKGNFPGRFSGRQFSNSRSEMNVSTLELGDSALYLCASSQLRGTSSPLHFGNGTRLTVT.

This clone has at least ten counts. Read data end 3 residues before the CDR3 end; the end is taken from the germline J gene. The chain links TRBV10-1 to TRBJ1-4; D is ambiguous. This CDR3 spans 13 amino acids. Trimming removed 4 bases from V and 4 bases from J, with 7 bases in between. CDR1 and CDR2 from the germline V gene are WNHNN and SYGVQD (reference sequence). Incomplete CDR3 DNA: TGCGCCAGCAGTGCACGGTATAATGAAAAA. Translated: CASSARYNEK. In full, the CDR3 reads CASSARYNEKLFF.